A selection of T cell receptor beta chains follows, all from one sample in a study of blood T cells in healthy people across ages. TCRdb fed the 5' RACE reads into MiXCR, producing one record per CDR3 protein. The sample shows about 730,000 distinct CDR3 sequences, approximately 43% of them seen only once. Sequencing was done on a sample of blood. Receptors were obtained from a woman in her sixties in good health. Each CDR3 is given without its conserved first and last residue. Each record gives: V gene, J gene, CDR3 length, CDR3 protein.

TRBV7-8	TRBJ2-7	12	ASRGQGLSYEQY
TRBV29-1	TRBJ1-2	8	SVELGGYT
TRBV5-1	TRBJ2-7	12	ASSTDGQGYEQY
TRBV20-1	TRBJ1-5	14	SARDPGQASNQPQH
TRBV20-1	TRBJ2-1	13	SASRTSGSRNEQF
TRBV9	TRBJ2-3	12	ASSVRSSTDTQY
TRBV18	TRBJ2-1	16	ASSLAGTSGGAPNEQF
TRBV28	TRBJ2-7	12	ASSRATPLYEQY
TRBV11-3	TRBJ2-1	14	ASSLRSGGGYNEQF
TRBV18	TRBJ2-5	15	ASSPRPPGTGGTVQY
TRBV2	TRBJ2-3	13	ASSEDRGATDTQY
TRBV25-1	TRBJ2-3	13	ASSESRSPTDTQY
TRBV20-1	TRBJ2-1	11	SALGQGFDEQF
TRBV3-1	TRBJ2-1	11	ASSQELVDEQF
TRBV5-1	TRBJ2-3	15	ASSSFSGVMITDTQY
TRBV11-2	TRBJ2-7	12	ASSQWGLGDEQY
TRBV28	TRBJ2-1	12	ATIGGGPNNEQF
TRBV3-1	TRBJ2-7	12	ASSQGGVSYEQY
TRBV7-6	TRBJ2-7	13	VSSLTQGTSYEQY
TRBV4-2	TRBJ1-1	15	ASSHPGTGGLNTEAF
TRBV20-1	TRBJ2-5	13	SIHLGRERQETQY
TRBV20-1	TRBJ2-3	13	SVPPLARDTDTQY
TRBV12-3/TRBV12-4	TRBJ1-2	12	ASSLGREPYGYT
TRBV10-3	TRBJ1-1	13	AISGWGGLNPEAF
TRBV10-3	TRBJ2-3	11	AISRGTTDTQY
TRBV6-2/TRBV6-3	TRBJ1-4	10	ASRTGDEKLF
TRBV4-1	TRBJ2-7	14	ASSQDLRQGSYEQY
TRBV4-1	TRBJ2-3	13	ASSQPRGNTDTQY
TRBV3-1	TRBJ2-3	15	ASSQENWENTLDTQY
TRBV7-2	TRBJ2-5	12	ASSRGQEVNEQY
TRBV12-3/TRBV12-4	TRBJ2-1	15	ASSPLTWPENYNEQF
TRBV7-2	TRBJ2-7	12	ASSGTSGSREQY
TRBV3-1	TRBJ2-4	13	ASSQAGQLENIQY
TRBV3-1	TRBJ2-1	16	ASSQDWFSPSSYNEQF
TRBV20-1	TRBJ2-3	13	SARPGLAGGDTQY
TRBV5-1	TRBJ1-4	13	ASNQEGRMNEKLF
TRBV12-3/TRBV12-4	TRBJ1-1	13	ASSLTGGRHTEAF
TRBV28	TRBJ2-1	13	ASSFRGAGTETQF
TRBV3-1	TRBJ2-1	12	ATSRSETYNEQF
TRBV29-1	TRBJ1-1	12	SVVGQGARTEAF
TRBV24-1	.	12	ATSVAGHYNEQY
TRBV29-1	TRBJ1-2	12	SGGTDHSGYGYT
TRBV20-1	TRBJ2-3	11	SAPGGGVDTQY
TRBV28	TRBJ2-7	12	ASKASGYVYEQY
TRBV7-6	TRBJ2-3	13	ASSFSEGATDTQY
TRBV3-1	TRBJ2-7	14	ASSQRTSGPRGEQY
TRBV3-1	TRBJ2-5	12	ASSLGSPQETQY
TRBV7-2	TRBJ2-5	14	ASSLGSGGPQETQY
TRBV24-1	TRBJ2-3	14	ATSDAQEGSTDTQY